The 3 T cell receptor beta chains reported below all come from one sample, sequenced in a study of shared clonotypes between healthy human individuals. The protocol was immunoSEQ multiplex PCR, while the TCRdb copy is restricted to in-frame clones and leaves out a portion. Here the sample spans roughly 1.5 million clones, approximately 98% being singletons. The specimen sequenced was naive CD4+ T cells sorted from blood. Subset specified: CD45RA+ positively selected. These receptors were collected from a man aged 30 to 45 in good health.

The V and J genes are TRBV7-2 and TRBJ2-7; 8 bases match TRBD2. Trimming removed 5 bases from V and 5 bases from J; junction bases left unmatched: 14. The CDR3 contains 16 residues. Germline V gives CDR1 SGHTA, CDR2 FQGNSA. The CDR3 DNA reads as TGTGCCAGCAGCCCCTCCCAGCGGGAGCCGCCTAACGAGCAGTACTTC. The encoded protein is CASSPSQREPPNEQYF.

This sequence joins TRBV15 and TRBJ1-5, with D possibly matching TRBD1 (5 bases). CDR3 length equals 16 residues. V was clipped by 4 bases and J by 6 bases, with 19 bases between them. Germline V CDR1 and CDR2: LNHNV, YYDKDF (reference sequence). The CDR3 nucleotides are TGTGCCACCAGCAAAGGGAAGGGGCCCGTTAGTCAGCCCCAGCATTTT. Protein: CATSKGKGPVSQPQHF.

The J gene is TRBJ2-1, the V gene TRBV4-3; 9 bases are shared with TRBD2. CDR3 length: 16 residues. The V gene's germline CDR1 is LGHNA and CDR2 YSLEER. V lost 4 bases, J lost 0 bases, and 4 bases stayed unmatched. The CDR3 DNA sequence: TGCGCCAGCAGCCCTCGACTAGCGGACTCCTACAATGAGCAGTTCTTC. This translates into CASSPRLADSYNEQFF.